Below are 8 T cell receptor beta chains sequenced from a single sample in a study of beta chain features in type 1 diabetes. Findings and caveats of the study: Significant though moderate, a shortening of TCRB CDR3s appeared in all four CD4+ subsets of Type 1 diabetes patients.

Their antigen targets remain unknown. All of the isolated RNA was reverse transcribed, so expressed TCRB transcripts were sequenced. TCRdb's copy holds only in-frame clones and misses some; the assay was immunoSEQ multiplex PCR. The data contain fewer than 400,000 clones, roughly a tenth of them singletons. Sequencing used central memory CD4+ T cells from blood. The receptors were gathered from a man between 25 and 39 years old with type 1 diabetes.

In this sample, this clone turned up a few times. This sequence joins TRBV5-6 and TRBJ1-2, with TRBD1 identical over 9 bases. Germline CDR1 and CDR2: SGHDT and YYEEEE. The J segment lost 4 bases and the V segment lost 4 bases, leaving 11 bases of the junction unmatched. This CDR3 region has 16 residues. The CDR3: CASSAQTRDRVYGYTF. For the CDR3, the DNA is TGTGCCAGCAGCGCACAAACTCGGGACAGGGTCTATGGCTACACCTTC.

This chain joins TRBV10-3 and TRBJ2-1; D might be TRBD1 or TRBD2, each matching 6 bases. Per the germline V gene, CDR1 is ENHRY and CDR2 is SYGVKD. The CDR3 loop spans 14 amino acids. V was cut by 6 bases and J by 8 bases, with 17 bases left in between. This CDR3 reads CAISRGQGTDEQFF. The CDR3 nucleotides read TGTGCCATCAGCCGGGGGCAGGGGACGGATGAGCAGTTCTTC.

This clone appeared a few times. V and J are TRBV2 and TRBJ2-1, with D maybe TRBD2 (5 bases). The CDR3 consists of 13 residues. Per the germline V gene, CDR1 is SNHLY and CDR2 is FYNNEI. V was shortened by 5 bases and J by 9 bases, with 14 bases between the two germline ends. In DNA, the CDR3 is TGTGCCAGCAGTTTTCCTAGCCCCAGTGAGCAGTTCTTC. This codes for CASSFPSPSEQFF. Full variable domain (rest looked up from reference TRBV2 and TRBJ2-1): EPEVTQTPSHQVTQMGQEVILRCVPISNHLYFYWYRQILGQKVEFLVSFYNNEISEKSEIFDDQFSVERPDGSNFTLKIRSTKLEDSAMYFCASSFPSPSEQFFGPGTRLTVL.

V is TRBV6-5 and J is TRBJ2-7; 8 positions agree with TRBD2. Germline values: CDR1 MNHEY, CDR2 SVGAGI. The V segment lost 7 bases and the J segment 2 bases; nucleotides outside the gene matches: 10. The CDR3 totals 15 residues. The CDR3 nucleotides read TGTGCCAGCAACCCCGGGGGGGCCCCAGCCTACGAGCAGTACTTC. It is translated as CASNPGGAPAYEQYF.

In its sample, this clone was seen a few times. The chain employs TRBV18 and TRBJ2-6; no clear D. Looked up from germline, CDR1 is KGHSH and CDR2 is LQKENI. Trimming left V 1 base short and J 2 bases short, with 9 bases between. This CDR3 contains 16 residues. The CDR3 DNA reads as TGTGCCAGCTCACCACAACGCGGACCTGGGGCCAACGTCCTGACTTTC. It encodes CASSPQRGPGANVLTF.

This clone was seen a few times. The rearrangement links TRBV29-1 to TRBJ2-5, with a tentative D call TRBD1 (6 bases). Germline values: CDR1 SQVTM, CDR2 ANQGSEA. The CDR3 loop spans 12 amino acids. V dropped 4 bases and J dropped 7 bases, with 13 bases sitting between them. The CDR3 here is CSVVDAGVTQYF. The CDR3 nucleotides are TGCAGCGTTGTCGATGCAGGGGTGACCCAGTACTTC.

This clone was counted a few times. The J gene is TRBJ1-5, the V gene TRBV6-6; 8 bases map to TRBD1. The CDR3 is 14 residues long. The J segment lost 2 bases and the V segment lost 6 bases, leaving 3 bases of the junction unmatched. Germline-derived CDR1 and CDR2 are MNHNY and SVGAGI (reference sequence). CDR3 in amino acids: CASSLQGGNQPQHF. DNA of the CDR3: TGTGCCAGCAGCCTACAGGGGGGCAATCAGCCCCAGCATTTT.

This chain connects TRBV4-1 to TRBJ2-3, with TRBD2 matching over 8 bases. Germline V gene data show CDR1 as MGHRA and CDR2 as YSYEKL. The CDR3 has 15 residues. V lost 4 bases and J lost 0; bases outside the gene matches: 3. CDR3 protein: CASSLGGASTDTQYF. In DNA form, the CDR3 reads TGCGCCAGCAGCCTCGGGGGGGCTAGCACAGATACGCAGTATTTT.